The clone carrying this T cell receptor (beta chain) showed up just once. V shed 7 bases and J shed 5 bases, with 17 bases lying between them. Germline loops: CDR1 SNHLY, CDR2 FYNNEI. The length of the CDR3 is 14 residues. This entry comes from a study of blood T cell repertoires in COVID-19. Original handling: Reference gene primer amplification gave estimated nucleated cell counts. Here immunoSEQ multiplex PCR was the method, and the copy in TCRdb shows in-frame clones only, minus some. V and J calls plus clone size are reproduced from that table; the DNA served to infer D and trimming. The sample shows about 380,000 clones, around 84% of them seen only once.

The receptor was isolated from a human donor with acute or convalescent COVID-19. The donor label of this sample is uncertain. Sample: peripheral blood. The genes are TRBV2 and TRBJ1-1; perhaps TRBD1 as D (5 bases). In DNA form, the CDR3 reads TGTGCCAGCACCGAGAGATTGGGGGGGACTGAAGCTTTCTTT. The encoded protein is CASTERLGGTEAFF.